These 31 T cell receptor beta chains were all obtained from the same sample, sequenced in a study of T cells in Graves' hyperthyroidism and ophthalmopathy. RNA transcripts yielded amplified TCR beta CDR3 regions. An initial round of RT-PCR targeting the TCR CDR3 relied on the HTBI primer set. TCRdb used MiXCR to reprocess the multiplex PCR reads, holding one entry per CDR3 protein. The sample has 250,000 to 300,000 distinct CDR3 sequences, roughly 15% seen once. Sequencing was done on a sample of blood. Receptors were obtained from a woman aged 45 to 65 with Graves' hyperthyroidism that later progressed to Graves' ophthalmopathy.

This clonotype showed up many times. This chain uses TRBV11-3 with TRBJ2-1; D uncertain. Per germline, CDR1 SGHNT and CDR2 YENEEA. Trimming shortened V by 1 base and J by 4 bases, and 11 bases separated the two germline ends. The CDR3 totals 15 residues. CDR3 sequence reads: CASSLGGRQYNEQFF. For the CDR3, the DNA is TGTGCCAGCAGCTTAGGGGGAAGGCAATACAATGAGCAGTTCTTC.

There are many counts of this clonotype. The rearrangement uses TRBV30 and TRBJ2-2, with 9 bases lining up with TRBD1. The V gene's germline CDR1 is GTSNPN and CDR2 SVGIG (reference sequence). With V trimmed by 1 base and J by 5 bases, 2 bases remained unmatched. CDR3 length: 14 amino acids. As DNA, the CDR3 is TGTGCCTGGAGTGAACAGGGGGCGACCGGGGAGCTGTTTTTT. This encodes CAWSEQGATGELFF.

This clonotype was seen ten or more times. The V gene is TRBV7-3, the J gene TRBJ2-1; maybe TRBD1 (5 bases). The CDR3 consists of 16 residues. Per germline, CDR1 SGHTA and CDR2 FQGTGA. With 5 bases removed from V and 2 bases from J, the gap between germline ends came to 16 bases. Here the CDR3 reads CASSKNRQPPYNEQFF. CDR3 nucleotide sequence: TGTGCCAGCAGCAAAAACCGACAGCCTCCCTACAATGAGCAGTTCTTC.

The gene calls are TRBV7-8 and TRBJ2-7, with D possibly matching TRBD2 (6 bases). This CDR3 is 15 amino acids long. Trimming shortened V by 5 bases and J by 4 bases, and 18 bases separated the two germline ends. From germline, CDR1 is SGHVS and CDR2 FQNEAQ. The CDR3 protein is CASSPYRDSNYEQYF. The CDR3, as DNA: TGTGCCAGCAGCCCGTATCGGGACTCCAATTACGAGCAGTACTTC.

The sample holds many counts of this clonotype. V gene TRBV18 combines with J gene TRBJ2-1, with 10 positions matching TRBD2. J was trimmed by 8 bases and V by 1 base; bases with no gene match: 8. CDR3 size: 16 residues. Per germline, CDR1 KGHSH and CDR2 LQKENI. As DNA, the CDR3 is TGTGCCAGCTCACCACGAGCGGGAGGGCCTAATCATGAGCAGTTCTTC. Its protein is CASSPRAGGPNHEQFF.

The chain links TRBV5-6 to TRBJ2-7; weak D call: TRBD2 (5 bases). This CDR3 has 17 amino acids. V gave up 4 bases and J gave up 4 bases, with 24 bases separating them. The germline V gene encodes CDR1 SGHDT and CDR2 YYEEEE. The CDR3 protein is CASSPRKTRRELYEQYF. The CDR3 nucleotides read TGTGCCAGCAGCCCAAGGAAAACCCGACGGGAATTATACGAGCAGTACTTC.

There are many counts of this clonotype. The V call is TRBV7-9, the J call TRBJ1-1, with D perhaps TRBD1 (6 bases). The CDR3 is 13 residues long. The V gene lost 7 bases and the J gene lost 5 bases, with 14 bases spanning the gap. Looked up from germline, CDR1 is SEHNR and CDR2 is FQNEAQ (reference sequence). The CDR3 sequence: CASTEQGRTEAFF. The DNA of the CDR3 is TGTGCCAGCACCGAACAGGGTAGGACTGAAGCTTTCTTT. Full variable domain (rest looked up from reference TRBV7-9 and TRBJ1-1): DTGVSQNPRHKITKRGQNVTFRCDPISEHNRLYWYRQTLGQGPEFLTYFQNEAQLEKSRLLSDRFSAERPKGSFSTLEIQRTEQGDSAMYLCASTEQGRTEAFFGQGTRLTVV.

The chain carries TRBV7-3 and TRBJ2-1, with TRBD2 as a possible D gene (6 bases). With 5 bases removed from V and 9 bases from J, the gap between germline ends came to 14 bases. The CDR3 has 13 amino acids. The V gene's germline CDR1 is SGHTA and CDR2 FQGTGA. This chain's CDR3 is CASSPYGRGEQFF. The CDR3 bases are TGTGCCAGCAGCCCGTACGGGAGAGGTGAGCAGTTCTTC.

Many counts were recorded for this clonotype. J is TRBJ2-5 and V is TRBV13, with D perhaps TRBD2 (7 bases). The V end lost 1 base, the J end lost 5 bases, and 23 bases lay between the germline ends. Germline-derived CDR1 and CDR2 are PRHDT and FYEKMQ (reference sequence). The CDR3 has 18 amino acids. The CDR3 nucleotides read TGTGCCAGCAGCTTAGCGGGGGGCGGATTGAGCCCGGTGGAGACCCAGTACTTC. It specifies CASSLAGGGLSPVETQYF.

The rearrangement links TRBV20-1 to TRBJ2-7; possibly TRBD1 for D (6 bases). The CDR3 covers 12 residues. The germline V and J ends were trimmed by 4 bases and 3 bases, with 10 bases remaining between them. Per the germline V gene, CDR1 is DFQATT and CDR2 is SNEGSKA (reference sequence). Here the CDR3 reads CSAKGDFYEQYF. The CDR3 nucleotides are TGCAGTGCTAAGGGGGATTTCTACGAGCAGTACTTC.

V gene TRBV29-1 combines with J gene TRBJ2-7, with D possibly TRBD1 on 6 matching bases. Deletions cut 3 bases from V and 4 bases from J, with 13 bases between. There are 13 residues in the CDR3. Germline-derived CDR1 and CDR2 are SQVTM and ANQGSEA. CDR3 in amino acids: CSVETGYPYEQYF. CDR3 nucleotide sequence: TGCAGCGTTGAGACAGGATACCCTTACGAGCAGTACTTC.

The rearrangement uses TRBV20-1 and TRBJ1-3; a weak D match, TRBD1 (5 bases). CDR1 DFQATT and CDR2 SNEGSKA come from the germline V gene (reference sequence). Trimming removed 6 bases at V and 0 bases at J, with 6 bases between. This CDR3 spans 12 amino acids. CDR3 in DNA: TGCAGTGCCGGACACTCTGGAAACACCATATATTTT. It codes for CSAGHSGNTIYF.

This clonotype appeared many times. The chain uses TRBV20-1 and TRBJ2-7; 8 positions agree with TRBD1. The J segment lost 3 bases and the V segment lost 3 bases, leaving 16 bases of the junction unmatched. CDR1 is DFQATT, CDR2 SNEGSKA, per germline (reference sequence). The CDR3 is 17 amino acids. The CDR3 loop is CSASPGQVVRGFYEQYF. The CDR3 region has the DNA TGCAGTGCTAGTCCGGGACAGGTGGTTCGGGGCTTCTACGAGCAGTACTTC.

This clonotype turned up a few times. The chain couples TRBV6-1 to TRBJ1-5; D unresolved. Trimming cost V 6 bases and J 3 bases, with 9 bases left between them. The germline V gene encodes CDR1 MNHNS and CDR2 SASEGT. The CDR3 covers 13 residues. CDR3 sequence: CASRPNTNQPQHF. CDR3 bases: TGTGCCAGCAGACCGAATACCAATCAGCCCCAGCATTTT.

This clonotype has ten or more counts. The rearrangement uses TRBV3-1 and TRBJ1-2; TRBD1 might be the D (5 bases). V gave up 0 bases and J gave up 7 bases, with 12 bases separating them. Germline lookup yields CDR1 LGHDT and CDR2 YNNKEL (reference sequence). The CDR3 consists of 14 residues. CDR3 bases: TGTGCCAGCAGCCAAGAAGGGAGGGGCTTTGGCTACACCTTC. It yields the protein CASSQEGRGFGYTF.

This clonotype has only a few counts. The gene calls are TRBV9 and TRBJ1-5; D is possibly TRBD1 (5 bases). Germline-derived CDR1 and CDR2 are SGDLS and YYNGEE. CDR3 length equals 15 residues. Trimming cost V 0 bases and J 4 bases, with 11 bases left between them. The CDR3 loop reads CASSVGGGENQPQHF. CDR3 DNA sequence: TGTGCCAGCAGCGTAGGGGGGGGGGAAAATCAGCCCCAGCATTTT.

The table lists this clonotype with a few counts. The chain is built from TRBV20-1 and TRBJ2-7; 10 bases agree with TRBD2. Germline V gene lookup returns CDR1 DFQATT and CDR2 SNEGSKA (reference sequence). The J segment lost 6 bases and the V segment lost 0 bases, leaving 5 bases of the junction unmatched. This CDR3 spans 14 amino acids. The CDR3: CSARDGLAGVEQYF. The CDR3 region has the DNA TGCAGTGCTAGAGATGGGCTAGCGGGAGTCGAGCAGTACTTC.

This clonotype has more than one count but fewer than ten. The chain employs TRBV20-1 and TRBJ1-6; 7 bases line up with TRBD1. The trim removed 0 bases at V and 10 bases at J, leaving 9 bases unmatched. This CDR3 region has 15 residues. Germline V gene sequence: CDR1 DFQATT, CDR2 SNEGSKA (reference sequence). The CDR3 protein is CSARDRRQGASPLHF. In DNA form, the CDR3 reads TGCAGTGCTAGAGATAGGAGACAGGGCGCCTCACCCCTCCACTTT.

This clonotype appeared many times. The chain is built from TRBV13 and TRBJ2-7; D is possibly TRBD1 (5 bases). Between the trimmed V and J ends, which lost 3 bases and 2 bases, there was a span of 8 bases. CDR1 is PRHDT, CDR2 FYEKMQ, per germline (reference sequence). The CDR3 covers 13 residues. Here the CDR3 reads CASSFQGTYEQYF. The CDR3 DNA reads as TGTGCCAGCAGCTTTCAGGGCACCTACGAGCAGTACTTC.

Ten or more counts support this clonotype. The chain is built from TRBV5-1 and TRBJ2-1; D perhaps matches TRBD1 (5 bases). CDR3 length: 15 residues. The germline V gene encodes CDR1 SGHRS and CDR2 YFSETQ. V was shortened by 1 base and J by 3 bases, with 11 bases between the two germline ends. The CDR3 here is CASSLQGRIYNEQFF. The CDR3 DNA is TGCGCCAGCAGCTTGCAGGGAAGGATCTACAATGAGCAGTTCTTC.

For this clonotype: Sequence at one end of the junction differs from germline and may be a read error. This chain uses TRBV5-1 with TRBJ2-3, with D unclear. CDR1 is SGHRS, CDR2 YFSETQ, per germline. The CDR3 is 13 residues long. CDR3 sequence: CASSSSPGDTQCF. The DNA for the CDR3 is TGCGCCAGCAGCTCCTCGCCAGGAGATACGCAGTGTTTT.

In DNA, the CDR3 is TGTGCCAGCAGCTTAGGCAGGGGGCGCGGTCCGAACACCGGGGAGCTGTTTTTT. Translated, it gives CASSLGRGRGPNTGELFF. The chain joins TRBV11-3 to TRBJ2-2, with TRBD1 matching 8 bases. Losses at the gene ends were 1 base for V and 0 bases for J; bases not matched to a gene: 7. This CDR3 comprises 18 residues. From germline, CDR1 is SGHNT and CDR2 YENEEA.

This chain connects TRBV11-3 to TRBJ2-5; 8 bases are a match to TRBD1. This CDR3 has 16 residues. J was trimmed by 0 bases and V by 1 base; bases with no gene match: 4. Germline CDR1 reads SGHNT; CDR2 reads YENEEA. CDR3 protein: CASSLVVTGDQETQYF. CDR3 nucleotide sequence: TGTGCCAGCAGCTTAGTGGTGACAGGGGACCAAGAGACCCAGTACTTC.

This clonotype appeared many times. The V gene is TRBV7-3, the J gene TRBJ2-1, with TRBD2 matching over 12 bases. This CDR3 is 15 amino acids long. CDR1 and CDR2 from the germline V gene are SGHTA and FQGTGA. V trimming: 4 bases; J trimming: 5 bases; junction bases outside the gene matches: 3. For the CDR3, the DNA is TGTGCCAGCAGCTCACTAGCGGGAGGAAACAATGAGCAGTTCTTC. This encodes CASSSLAGGNNEQFF.

In this sample, this clonotype turned up many times. In DNA form, the CDR3 reads TGCAGTGCTGCCGACACGGCCCCTAATGAAAAACTGTTTTTT. It specifies CSAADTAPNEKLFF. The rearrangement joins TRBV20-1 to TRBJ1-4; D is unresolved. The CDR3 extends over 14 amino acids. Trimming took 5 bases from V and 3 from J, leaving 13 bases between them. The germline gives CDR1 DFQATT, CDR2 SNEGSKA (reference sequence).

The CDR3 DNA sequence: TGCAGTGCTGGACAACTAGCGGCCCGTAACACCGGGGAGCTGTTTTTT. This codes for CSAGQLAARNTGELFF. The rearrangement uses TRBV20-1 and TRBJ2-2, with TRBD2 identical over 8 bases. V lost 5 bases, J lost 2 bases, and 10 bases stayed unmatched. Germline CDR1 is DFQATT and CDR2 is SNEGSKA (reference sequence). The CDR3 has 16 amino acids.

This clonotype has ten or more counts. The chain carries TRBV27 and TRBJ1-5; D is undetermined. Germline V lookup: CDR1 MNHEY, CDR2 SMNVEV (reference sequence). V was cut by 3 bases and J by 0 bases, with 9 bases left in between. The CDR3 is 15 amino acids. CDR3 sequence (DNA): TGTGCCAGCAGTTTGGATCAGAATAGCAATCAGCCCCAGCATTTT. Translation gives CASSLDQNSNQPQHF.

This clonotype was counted ten times or more. The genes are TRBV20-1 and TRBJ2-7; D possibly corresponds to TRBD2 (5 bases). The ends were cut back, 6 bases at V and 2 bases at J, with 11 bases in the middle. CDR1 is DFQATT and CDR2 is SNEGSKA in the germline V gene (reference sequence). The CDR3 contains 12 residues. CDR3 residues: CSAARGTYEQYF. CDR3 sequence (DNA): TGCAGTGCGGCCCGGGGTACCTACGAGCAGTACTTC.

This clonotype showed up many times. The V gene is TRBV3-1, the J gene TRBJ2-4, with 7 bases that match TRBD2. This CDR3 is 16 amino acids long. The ends lost 0 bases at V and 1 base at J; junction bases unmatched: 3. Looked up from germline, CDR1 is LGHDT and CDR2 is YNNKEL (reference sequence). CDR3 loop: CASSQDGGKAKNIQYF. The CDR3 DNA reads TGTGCCAGCAGCCAAGACGGGGGGAAGGCCAAAAACATTCAGTACTTC.

At least ten counts were recorded for this clonotype. The V gene is TRBV6-6, the J gene TRBJ2-7, with 11 positions matching TRBD2. The CDR3 consists of 19 residues. Germline CDR1 is MNHNY and CDR2 is SVGAGI (reference sequence). Trimming removed 0 bases from V and 2 bases from J; junction bases left unmatched: 12. The CDR3 coding sequence is TGTGCCAGCAGTTACTCGACAACTAGCGGGAGTCTATTTCCCTACGAGCAGTACTTC. Its protein product is CASSYSTTSGSLFPYEQYF.

This clonotype was found a few times. A junction boundary mismatches the germline segment, possibly from a read error. CDR3 bases: TGTGCCAGTAGTGGGGCCAGGGCTGGCACCGGGGAGCTGCTTTTT. Amino acids: CASSGARAGTGELLF. The chain combines TRBV19 with TRBJ2-2; perhaps D is TRBD1 or TRBD2 (5 bases each). Germline values: CDR1 LNHDA, CDR2 SQIVND (reference sequence). The CDR3 covers 15 residues.